What follows are 14 T cell receptor beta chains derived from one specimen sequenced in a study of cytomegalovirus exposure and HLA in healthy donors. A multiplex PCR was run with 60 Vbeta primers and 13 Jbeta primers. Generated by immunoSEQ multiplex PCR, the TCRdb table keeps only in-frame clones and is missing some. This sample has 120,000 or so clones; around 80% occur once, and the top ten carry about 3.4%. Specimen: PBMCs. These receptor sequences come from a man younger than 40 in good health and CMV-seronegative.

The chain recombines TRBV15 with TRBJ2-2; D unclear. Between the trimmed V and J ends, which lost 8 bases and 5 bases, there was a span of 12 bases. Per the germline V gene, CDR1 is LNHNV and CDR2 is YYDKDF (reference sequence). The CDR3 loop spans 13 amino acids. The CDR3 DNA reads as TGTGCCACCGCAGAAACCACGACCGGGGAGCTGTTTTTT. The encoded protein is CATAETTTGELFF. The full variable domain, in which reference TRBV15 and TRBJ2-2 provide the parts outside the CDR3, is DAMVIQNPRYQVTQFGKPVTLSCSQTLNHNVMYWYQQKSSQAPKLLFHYYDKDFNNEADTPDNFQSRRPNTSFCFLDIRSPGLGDTAMYLCATAETTTGELFFGEGSRLTVL.

The V and J genes are TRBV11-2 and TRBJ2-1, with 11 bases identical to TRBD2. Germline lookup yields CDR1 SGHAT and CDR2 FQNNGV. V lost 1 base and J lost 4; bases outside the gene matches: 3. The CDR3 covers 16 residues. CDR3 region: CASSLVWTSGYNEQFF. Here the CDR3 DNA reads TGTGCCAGCAGCTTAGTTTGGACTAGCGGGTACAATGAGCAGTTCTTC.

The chain joins TRBV2 to TRBJ2-7, with TRBD1 matching over 7 bases. Trimming at V came to 4 bases and at J to 2 bases, leaving 5 bases not matched to a gene. The CDR3 is 14 amino acids. The germline V gene encodes CDR1 SNHLY and CDR2 FYNNEI. The CDR3 region is CASSVGTATYEQYF. CDR3 bases: TGTGCCAGCAGTGTCGGGACAGCGACCTACGAGCAGTACTTC.

The V and J genes are TRBV6-1 and TRBJ2-3; possible D gene TRBD1, 6 bases. The CDR3 runs to 17 residues. The germline V and J ends were trimmed by 4 bases and 2 bases, with 19 bases remaining between them. Per germline, CDR1 MNHNS and CDR2 SASEGT. For the CDR3, the DNA is TGTGCCAGCAGTGCCGGGACACCCATCTCCTACACAGATACGCAGTATTTT. It translates to CASSAGTPISYTDTQYF.

The CDR3 here is CAISDREDQPQHF. In DNA, the CDR3 is TGTGCCATCAGTGACAGGGAAGATCAGCCCCAGCATTTT. The chain combines TRBV10-3 with TRBJ1-5, with D possibly TRBD1 on 5 matching bases. This CDR3 contains 13 residues. Germline loops: CDR1 ENHRY, CDR2 SYGVKD. The V end lost 3 bases, the J end lost 5 bases, and 8 bases lay between the germline ends.

The chain links TRBV4-2 to TRBJ1-3; D remains unclear. This CDR3 is 17 amino acids long. The germline gives CDR1 LGHNA, CDR2 YNFKEQ. The ends were cut back, 3 bases at V and 0 bases at J, with 15 bases in the middle. This CDR3 is CASSQKVGDISGNTIYF. CDR3 DNA: TGTGCCAGCAGCCAGAAGGTTGGAGATATCTCTGGAAACACCATATATTTT.

The V call is TRBV7-2, the J call TRBJ2-7, with unresolved D. The CDR3 covers 15 residues. V lost 3 bases and J 0 bases, leaving 12 bases between the germline ends. Germline-derived CDR1 and CDR2 are SGHTA and FQGNSA. As DNA, the CDR3 is TGTGCCAGCAGCTTTGCTAAATTAGTCTCCTACGAGCAGTACTTC. It specifies CASSFAKLVSYEQYF.

The CDR3 sequence: CASSQPDRGLQGYTF. CDR3 nucleotide sequence: TGCGCCAGCAGCCAACCGGACAGGGGGCTGCAAGGCTACACCTTC. The chain links TRBV4-1 to TRBJ1-2; 11 nucleotides align to TRBD1. The CDR3 has 15 amino acids. The V gene's germline CDR1 is MGHRA and CDR2 YSYEKL. V gave up 2 bases and J gave up 8 bases; unmatched junction bases: 7.

The chain carries TRBV25-1 and TRBJ2-1; TRBD2 might be the D (5 bases). The CDR3 contains 15 residues. CDR1 and CDR2 from the germline V gene are MGHDK and SYGVNS. V was shortened by 1 base and J by 6 bases, with 13 bases between the two germline ends. CDR3 amino acids: CASSESGSRGNEQFF. CDR3 nucleotides: TGTGCCAGCAGTGAATCCGGCAGTCGGGGCAATGAGCAGTTCTTC.

J is TRBJ2-1 and V is TRBV19, with D possibly being TRBD1 (6 bases). Per the germline V gene, CDR1 is LNHDA and CDR2 is SQIVND (reference sequence). This CDR3 is built from 13 residues. With 8 bases removed from V and 3 bases from J, the gap between germline ends came to 11 bases. CDR3 DNA sequence: TGTGCCAGTCAATACAGGGACTACAATGAGCAGTTCTTC. Translating it yields CASQYRDYNEQFF.

The chain couples TRBV9 to TRBJ2-7; D perhaps matches TRBD1 (7 bases). The CDR3 runs 14 residues. V was pared by 0 bases and J by 6 bases, with 13 bases between. Germline CDR1 reads SGDLS; CDR2 reads YYNGEE. CDR3: CASSVVEGAGEQYF. Here the CDR3 DNA reads TGTGCCAGCAGCGTAGTGGAGGGGGCGGGCGAGCAGTACTTC.

The chain joins TRBV9 to TRBJ1-1; TRBD1 matches 10 bases. Germline V gene sequence: CDR1 SGDLS, CDR2 YYNGEE. This CDR3 has 16 residues. Trimming at V came to 0 bases and at J to 3 bases, leaving 5 bases not matched to a gene. In DNA, the CDR3 is TGTGCCAGCAGCGTAGCCCGGGACAGGGGTGACACTGAAGCTTTCTTT. This encodes CASSVARDRGDTEAFF.

The chain recombines TRBV7-9 with TRBJ1-3; D is perhaps TRBD1 (5 bases). Per germline, CDR1 SEHNR and CDR2 FQNEAQ (reference sequence). The CDR3 sequence is 15 residues long. V was cut by 1 base and J by 2 bases, with 9 bases left in between. For the CDR3, the DNA is TGTGCCAGCAGCTTAGAGGCAGGGCCTGGAAACACCATATATTTT. Translation gives CASSLEAGPGNTIYF. Supplemented by reference TRBV7-9 and TRBJ1-3, the full variable domain reads DTGVSQNPRHKITKRGQNVTFRCDPISEHNRLYWYRQTLGQGPEFLTYFQNEAQLEKSRLLSDRFSAERPKGSFSTLEIQRTEQGDSAMYLCASSLEAGPGNTIYFGEGSWLTVV.

The chain is built from TRBV14 and TRBJ2-3; 8 nucleotides match TRBD1. There are 16 residues in the CDR3. The V segment lost 2 bases and the J segment 4 bases; nucleotides outside the gene matches: 8. Germline V CDR1 and CDR2: SGHDN, FVKESK. The CDR3 protein is CASSQRRTGGPDTQYF. CDR3 nucleotides: TGTGCCAGCAGCCAAAGGAGAACAGGGGGTCCAGATACGCAGTATTTT.